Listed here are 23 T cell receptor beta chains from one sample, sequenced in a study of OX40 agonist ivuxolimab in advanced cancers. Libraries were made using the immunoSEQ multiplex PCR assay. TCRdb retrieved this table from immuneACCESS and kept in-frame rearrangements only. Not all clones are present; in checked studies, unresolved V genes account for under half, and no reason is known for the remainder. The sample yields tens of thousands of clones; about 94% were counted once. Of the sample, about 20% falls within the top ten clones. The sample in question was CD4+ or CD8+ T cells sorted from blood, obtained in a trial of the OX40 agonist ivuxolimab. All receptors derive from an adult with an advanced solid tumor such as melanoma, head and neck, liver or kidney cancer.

The DNA of the CDR3 is TGCGCCAGCAGCTTGGGGCGGGAGGGCCTCTACGAGCAGTACTTC. This codes for CASSLGREGLYEQYF. V usage is TRBV5-1 and J usage is TRBJ2-7; TRBD2 matches at 9 bases. The germline V gene has CDR1 SGHRS and CDR2 YFSETQ. Losses at the gene ends were 0 bases for V and 3 bases for J; bases not matched to a gene: 4. The CDR3 sequence is 15 residues long.

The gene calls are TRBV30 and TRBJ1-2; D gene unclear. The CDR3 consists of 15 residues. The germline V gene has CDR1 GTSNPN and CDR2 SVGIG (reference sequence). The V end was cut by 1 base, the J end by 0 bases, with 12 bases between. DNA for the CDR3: TGTGCCTGGAGTGCATCAGACACCGCTAACTATGGCTACACCTTC. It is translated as CAWSASDTANYGYTF.

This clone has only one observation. The CDR3 is CASRSVGGSPHEQYF. CDR3 bases: TGTGCCAGCAGGTCAGTGGGTGGGAGTCCCCACGAGCAGTACTTC. The genes are TRBV28 and TRBJ2-5, with a tentative D call TRBD2 (5 bases). TRBJ2-7 matches the DNA end more closely, so the J call is doubtful. Looked up from germline, CDR1 is MDHEN and CDR2 is SYDVKM. CDR3 length equals 15 residues.

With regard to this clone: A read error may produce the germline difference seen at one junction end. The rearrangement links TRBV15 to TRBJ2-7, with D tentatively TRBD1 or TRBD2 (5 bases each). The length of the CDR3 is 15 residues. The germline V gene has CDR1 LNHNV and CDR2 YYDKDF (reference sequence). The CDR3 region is CATSGDRGSTYEQYF. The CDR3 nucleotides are TGTGCCACCAGCGGAGACCGGGGCTCGACCTACGAGCAGTACTTC. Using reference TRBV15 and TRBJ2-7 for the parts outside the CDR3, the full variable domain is DAMVIQNPRYQVTQFGKPVTLSCSQTLNHNVMYWYQQKSSQAPKLLFHYYDKDFNNEADTPDNFQSRRPNTSFCFLDIRSPGLGDTAMYLCATSGDRGSTYEQYFGPGTRLTVT.

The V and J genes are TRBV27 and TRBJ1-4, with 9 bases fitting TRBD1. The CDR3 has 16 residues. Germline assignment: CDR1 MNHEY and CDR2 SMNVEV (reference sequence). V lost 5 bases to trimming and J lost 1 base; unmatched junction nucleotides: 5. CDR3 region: CASSEDRGLTNEKLFF. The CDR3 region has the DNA TGTGCCAGCAGTGAAGACAGGGGGTTAACTAATGAAAAACTGTTTTTT. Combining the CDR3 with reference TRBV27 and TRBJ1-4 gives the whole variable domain EAQVTQNPRYLITVTGKKLTVTCSQNMNHEYMSWYRQDPGLGLRQIYYSMNVEVTDKGDVPEGYKVSRKEKRNFPLILESPSPNQTSLYFCASSEDRGLTNEKLFFGSGTQLSVL.

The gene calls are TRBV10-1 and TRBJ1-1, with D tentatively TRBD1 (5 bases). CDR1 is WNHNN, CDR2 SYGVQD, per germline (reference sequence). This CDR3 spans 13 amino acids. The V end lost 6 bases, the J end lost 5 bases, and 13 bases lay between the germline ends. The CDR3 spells CASRLERGTEAFF. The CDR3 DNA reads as TGCGCCAGCAGGTTGGAGAGGGGAACTGAAGCTTTCTTT.

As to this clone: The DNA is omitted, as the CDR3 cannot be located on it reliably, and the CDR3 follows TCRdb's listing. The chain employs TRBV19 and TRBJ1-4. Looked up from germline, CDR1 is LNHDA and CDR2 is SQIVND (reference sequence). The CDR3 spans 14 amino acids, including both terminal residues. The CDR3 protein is CASTSGWTNEKLFF.

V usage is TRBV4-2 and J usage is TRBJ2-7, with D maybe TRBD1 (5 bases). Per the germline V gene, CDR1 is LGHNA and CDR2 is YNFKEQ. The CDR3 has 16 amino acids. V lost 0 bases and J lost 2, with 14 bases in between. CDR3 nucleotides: TGTGCCAGCAGCCAAGAAGAAGACAGCACCACCTACGAGCAGTACTTC. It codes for CASSQEEDSTTYEQYF.

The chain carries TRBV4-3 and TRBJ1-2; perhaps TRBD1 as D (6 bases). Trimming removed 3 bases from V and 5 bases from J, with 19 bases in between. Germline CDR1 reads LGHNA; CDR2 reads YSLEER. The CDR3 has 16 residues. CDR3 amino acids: CASSQFGDTSRYGYTF. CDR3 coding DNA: TGCGCCAGCAGCCAGTTTGGGGACACTTCCCGGTATGGCTACACCTTC.

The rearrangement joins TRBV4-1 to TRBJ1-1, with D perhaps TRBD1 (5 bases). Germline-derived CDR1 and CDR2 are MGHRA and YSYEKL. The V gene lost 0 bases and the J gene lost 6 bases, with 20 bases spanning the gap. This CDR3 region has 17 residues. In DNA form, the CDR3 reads TGCGCCAGCAGCCAAGATTACGGGGCAGGTTACGTGGCTGAAGCTTTCTTT. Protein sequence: CASSQDYGAGYVAEAFF.

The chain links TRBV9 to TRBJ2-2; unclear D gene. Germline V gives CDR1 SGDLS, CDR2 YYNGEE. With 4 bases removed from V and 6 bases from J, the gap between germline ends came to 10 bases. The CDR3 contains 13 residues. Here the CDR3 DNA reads TGTGCCAGCAGCCCCTTCCGGGCCGGGGAGCTGTTTTTT. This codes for CASSPFRAGELFF.

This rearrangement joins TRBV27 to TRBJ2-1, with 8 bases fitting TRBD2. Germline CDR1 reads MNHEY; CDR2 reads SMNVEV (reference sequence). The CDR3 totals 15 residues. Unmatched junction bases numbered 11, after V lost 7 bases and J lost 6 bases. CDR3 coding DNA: TGTGCCAGCAACCCCACTAGCGGACCTACCAATGAGCAGTTCTTC. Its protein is CASNPTSGPTNEQFF.

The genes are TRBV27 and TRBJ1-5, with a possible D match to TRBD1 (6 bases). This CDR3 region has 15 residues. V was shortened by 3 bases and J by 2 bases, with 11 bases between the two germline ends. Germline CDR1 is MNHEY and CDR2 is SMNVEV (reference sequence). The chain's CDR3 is CASSFGGRGNQPQHF. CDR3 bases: TGTGCCAGCAGTTTTGGGGGGCGCGGCAATCAGCCCCAGCATTTT.

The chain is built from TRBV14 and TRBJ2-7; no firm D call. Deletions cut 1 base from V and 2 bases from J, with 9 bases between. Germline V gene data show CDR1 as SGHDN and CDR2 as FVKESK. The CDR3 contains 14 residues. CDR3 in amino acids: CASSQGSFAYEQYF. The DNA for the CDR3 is TGTGCCAGCAGCCAAGGCTCTTTCGCCTACGAGCAGTACTTC.

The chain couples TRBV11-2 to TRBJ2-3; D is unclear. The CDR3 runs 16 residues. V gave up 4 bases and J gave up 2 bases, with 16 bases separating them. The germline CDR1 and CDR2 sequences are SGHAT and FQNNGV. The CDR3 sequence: CASSSRARLPTDTQYF. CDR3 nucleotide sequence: TGTGCCAGCAGCTCCCGGGCTAGATTACCCACAGATACGCAGTATTTT. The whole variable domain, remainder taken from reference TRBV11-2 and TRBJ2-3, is EAGVAQSPRYKIIEKRQSVAFWCNPISGHATLYWYQQILGQGPKLLIQFQNNGVVDDSQLPKDRFSAERLKGVDSTLKIQPAKLEDSAVYLCASSSRARLPTDTQYFGPGTRLTVL.

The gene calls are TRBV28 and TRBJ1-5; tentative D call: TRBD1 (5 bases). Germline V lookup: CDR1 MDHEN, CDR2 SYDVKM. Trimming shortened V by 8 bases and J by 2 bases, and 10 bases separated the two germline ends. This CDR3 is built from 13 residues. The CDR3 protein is CASWGRGNQPQHF. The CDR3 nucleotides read TGTGCCAGCTGGGGCAGGGGCAATCAGCCCCAGCATTTT.

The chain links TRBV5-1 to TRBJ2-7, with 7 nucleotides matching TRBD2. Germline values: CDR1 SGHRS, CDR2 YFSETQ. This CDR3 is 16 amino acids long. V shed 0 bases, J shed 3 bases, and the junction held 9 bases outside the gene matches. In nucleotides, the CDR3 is TGCGCCAGCAGCTTGGCCGGGGAGGGAGGAGTCTACGAGCAGTACTTC. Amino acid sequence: CASSLAGEGGVYEQYF.

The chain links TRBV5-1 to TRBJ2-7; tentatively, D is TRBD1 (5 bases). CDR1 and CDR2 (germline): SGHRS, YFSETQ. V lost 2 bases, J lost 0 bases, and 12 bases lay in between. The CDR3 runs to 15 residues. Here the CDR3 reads CASSFQGISSYEQYF. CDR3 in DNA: TGCGCCAGCAGCTTTCAGGGAATAAGCTCCTACGAGCAGTACTTC.

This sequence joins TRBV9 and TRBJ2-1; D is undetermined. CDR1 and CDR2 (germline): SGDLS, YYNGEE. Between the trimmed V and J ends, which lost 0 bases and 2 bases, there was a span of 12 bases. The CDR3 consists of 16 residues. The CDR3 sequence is CASSVAMAPPYNEQFF. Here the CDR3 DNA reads TGTGCCAGCAGCGTAGCAATGGCTCCCCCCTACAATGAGCAGTTCTTC. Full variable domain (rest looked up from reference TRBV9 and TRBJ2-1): DSGVTQTPKHLITATGQRVTLRCSPRSGDLSVYWYQQSLDQGLQFLIQYYNGEERAKGNILERFSAQQFPDLHSELNLSSLELGDSALYFCASSVAMAPPYNEQFFGPGTRLTVL.

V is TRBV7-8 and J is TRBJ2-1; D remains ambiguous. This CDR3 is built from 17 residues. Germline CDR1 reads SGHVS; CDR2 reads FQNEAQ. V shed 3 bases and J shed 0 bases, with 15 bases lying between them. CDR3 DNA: TGTGCCAGCAGCTTCCGAGACGTTTCGAGCTCCTACAATGAGCAGTTCTTC. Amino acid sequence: CASSFRDVSSSYNEQFF.

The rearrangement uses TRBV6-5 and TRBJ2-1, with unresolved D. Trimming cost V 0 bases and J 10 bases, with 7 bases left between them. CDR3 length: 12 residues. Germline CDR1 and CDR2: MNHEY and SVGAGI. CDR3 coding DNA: TGTGCCAGCAGTTACTCTGGATCAGAGCAGTTCTTC. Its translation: CASSYSGSEQFF.

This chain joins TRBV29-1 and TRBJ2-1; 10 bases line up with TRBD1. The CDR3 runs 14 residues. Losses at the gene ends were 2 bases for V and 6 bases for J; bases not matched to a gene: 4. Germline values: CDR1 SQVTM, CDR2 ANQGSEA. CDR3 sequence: CSVELRDRGNEQFF. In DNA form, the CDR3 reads TGCAGCGTTGAACTCCGGGACAGGGGCAATGAGCAGTTCTTC.

The CDR3 loop reads CATSRTQEAFF. The CDR3 DNA reads as TGTGCCACCAGCAGAACCCAAGAGGCTTTCTTT. V and J are TRBV15 and TRBJ1-1; no reliable D call. The CDR3 sequence is 11 residues long. Germline CDR1 and CDR2: LNHNV and YYDKDF (reference sequence). Between the trimmed V and J ends, which lost 2 bases and 11 bases, there was a span of 9 bases.